This TCR beta chain was profiled in a study of human T cells and chemical hapten exposure. Study context: All through the roughly 23-week study, the scalp of each patient received diphenylcyclopropenone doses weekly. Each patch test put 0.01% DPC on the upper back, and results were read at 6 days.

This CDR3 has 12 residues. The germline gives CDR1 MNHEY, CDR2 SMNVEV (reference sequence). TCRdb fed the RACE reads into MiXCR, producing one record per CDR3 protein. Of 300,000 to 400,000 distinct CDR3 sequences listed, 5% to 6.5% are singletons. Whole-study results and caveats: Expanded TCR sets contained significantly more large CDR3 similarity clusters than controls.

This clonotype was counted at least ten times. Its antigen is not known. The junction shows a germline mismatch at one end, possibly a read error. The time point denotes: pre-sensitization, week 0. Treatment of the sample: therapeutic diphenylcyclopropenone sensitization with weekly scalp DPC. The sequencing here drew on whole blood, taken in connection with sensitization to the hapten diphenylcyclopropenone (DPC). J is TRBJ2-3 and V is TRBV27; no clear D gene. The clonotype was recovered from a woman aged 45-65 years with alopecia areata. Some clones in this sample may be carry-over from other donors' samples. In DNA, the CDR3 is TGTGCCAGCAGTCCGGGCCTCACTACGGAGTATTTT. Its protein is CASSPGLTTEYF.